Listed here is a single T cell receptor (beta chain). As yet, its antigen is unknown. This record belongs to a study of shared clonotypes between healthy human individuals. The authors loaded 200 ng DNA, 25,000 to 30,000 T cell genomes, into sorted-subset replicate PCRs. Only in-frame clones appear in the TCRdb table, and some are missing; sequencing was by immunoSEQ multiplex PCR. The data show some 2.1 million clones, over 85% seen once. Study-wide points: Between several donors, naive CD4 clonotypes were shared at a level of about 5%.

Terminally differentiated effector memory CD45RA+ cells were excluded by CCR7 positive selection of CD45RO-negative cells. Sequenced input: naive CD8+ T cells sorted from blood. The receptor's source is a man aged 18 to 30 in good health.

The CDR3 DNA reads TGCGCCAGCAGCACAGGGGGGAATGAAAAACTGTTTTTT. The encoded protein is CASSTGGNEKLFF. This chain links TRBV5-1 with TRBJ1-4, with 8 bases identical to TRBD1. CDR3 length equals 13 residues. From germline, CDR1 is SGHRS and CDR2 YFSETQ. After removal of 4 bases from V and 5 bases from J, the junction contained 1 base not matched to a gene.